Reported below is one T cell receptor beta chain. The germline V and J ends were trimmed by 7 bases and 6 bases, with 13 bases remaining between them. This CDR3 contains 13 residues. Germline CDR1 reads LGHNA; CDR2 reads YNFKEQ. The source of the sample is a study of tumor-infiltrating lymphocytes in primary liver carcinoma. For the study at large: Men as well as women, aged 30 to 69 years, made up the patients.

TCR beta cDNA was made from 500 ng total RNA with a constant-region primer. Slightly modified ARM-PCR served as the procedure for the TCR beta libraries. These libraries came from three rounds of nested multiplex PCR. PCR rounds one and two used TRBV1-TRBV30 forward primers with a C-beta reverse primer for roughly 10 cycles each. TCRdb recomputed calls from the multiplex PCR reads with MiXCR, one row per CDR3 protein. This table has about 350,000 distinct CDR3 sequences, 65% appearing once. For blood RNA, unsorted whole blood served as the source, and germline DNA was extracted too. This TCR was recovered from a man aged 40-55 years with primary liver carcinoma and hepatitis B virus infection. Sequenced sample: peripheral blood. The genes are TRBV4-2 and TRBJ2-1; D perhaps matches TRBD2 (5 bases). The CDR3 loop reads CASNHLEGNEQFF. In DNA, the CDR3 is TGTGCCAGCAACCATCTTGAGGGCAATGAGCAGTTCTTC.